This T cell receptor beta chain was sequenced for a study of patients and donors after allogeneic stem cell transplantation. This clonotype occurred a few times. From germline, CDR1 is MDHEN and CDR2 SYDVKM. The CDR3 sequence is 15 residues long. The junction had 4 bases not matched to a gene; V was cut back by 2 bases and J by 3 bases. TCRdb re-called the RT-PCR reads through MiXCR, storing one row per CDR3 protein. Among about 160,000 distinct CDR3 sequences listed, roughly 22% were seen once. This chain joins TRBV28 and TRBJ1-2, with TRBD1 matching 9 bases. The sample comprised blood, either unsorted or a sorted T cell fraction (not recorded which). This TCR was recovered from a human donor who was either an allogeneic HSCT recipient or a stem cell or donor lymphocyte infusion donor (not recorded which). It is not recorded whose cells these are; they may come from a transplant donor. The CDR3 is CASSLGDRDDYGYTF. The CDR3 DNA is TGTGCCAGCAGTTTAGGGGACAGGGATGACTATGGCTACACCTTC.